This T cell receptor (beta chain) was retrieved from a study of blood T cell repertoires in COVID-19 (dated by TCRdb to the early 2020s). Describing the broader study: Samples from collaborators originated in the United States, Italy and Spain and spanned both the acute and convalescent phases of COVID-19. The material from the prospective study consisted of cDNA or gDNA derived from T cells, B-cell-depleted T cells, or PBMCs. The dataset comprised deeply sampled blood TCRbeta repertoires from subjects exposed to, actively infected with, or recovered from COVID-19. The repertoires were made available in a free public database intended to serve as a resource for research on the immune response to SARS-CoV-2. Samples came from the ongoing ImmuneRACE study (first 160 participants) plus 1,254 subjects from 6 global collaborators. Nearly every sample came with metadata listing a de-identified subject ID, COVID-19 status, age in years and sex. Where available, HLA class I and class II types were taken from metadata supplied by the sample provider and were not determined by assay-based typing. Study-wide findings and limitations: Clinical and demographic metadata were provided uncurated, with the amount varying by source and participant.

The collaborating institutions used their own protocols to collect whole blood in K2EDTA tubes. For TCRbeta analysis, collaborator samples were shipped as frozen whole blood, as isolated PBMCs, or as DNA extracted from either sample type. The immunoSEQ Assay, a bias-controlled multiplex PCR, was used to amplify TCRbeta CDR3 regions from genomic DNA. The authors' pipeline ran thus. Nucleated cell counts per sample were estimated from amplification of reference gene primers within the assay. To quantify the absolute abundance of each unique TCRbeta CDR3 rearrangement, sequence reads were collapsed and filtered. For each sample, productive Simpson clonality was calculated as the square root of Simpson's diversity index across productive rearrangements. TCRdb retrieved this table from immuneACCESS and kept in-frame rearrangements only. Not all clones are present; in checked studies, unresolved V genes account for under half, and no reason is known for the remainder. The DNA was the basis for D and trimming; V, J and clone size are from that table. The table for this sample lists more than 140,000 clones; roughly four fifths of them were counted only once. The ten largest account for roughly 1.6% of the sample.

Reading from cysteine to phenylalanine, the CDR3 counts 17 amino acids. Here the CDR3 DNA is all that survives: 51 bases in frame from base 1. To note about this clone: No antigen is known for it. Per-nucleotide qualities are absent, and no much larger clonotype sits a single base away.

This receptor was taken from a human donor in a cohort sampled during active COVID-19. The sample comprised peripheral blood. The chain is assembled from TRBV21-1 and TRBJ1-1; the DNA was not compared with TRBD1, the D call given in the table. TRBV21-1 is a listed pseudogene. DNA sequence: TGTGCCAGCAGCCTCCTAAAGGACAGGGGGCGCAGCACTGAAGCTTTCTTT. Translated, it reads CASSLLKDRGRSTEAFF.